This T cell receptor (beta chain) was obtained from a study of Graves' ophthalmopathy and Graves' hyperthyroidism. Study details: No ophthalmopathy within 18 months of follow-up signified stable hyperthyroidism. Findings of the study overall: Blood also contained most of the expanded thyroid clonotypes above 0.001 frequency. A 13-signature model separated ophthalmopathy from stable hyperthyroidism, reaching around 90% sensitivity and approximately 81% specificity cross-validated.

To note about this clonotype: Its antigen is unidentified.

Trimming cost V 7 bases and J 8 bases; bases outside gene matches: 4. Germline loops: CDR1 ENHRY, CDR2 SYGVKD. This CDR3 region has 11 residues. Amplified material comprised TCR beta CDR3 regions derived from RNA transcripts. RT-PCR in the first round used HTBI primers; a second-round multiplex PCR followed. Each CDR3 protein is one row after TCRdb ran MiXCR on the multiplex PCR reads. This repertoire shows over a million distinct CDR3 sequences, 35% to 45% found once; its top ten account for over 8.5%. Eligible hyperthyroidism cases comprised new diagnoses of under 2 months' duration in individuals aged 18 to 65.

The specimen was peripheral blood or thyroid tissue (not recorded which). The gene calls are TRBV10-3 and TRBJ1-2, with 7 bases fitting TRBD1. The TCR sequence derives from an adult man with Graves' hyperthyroidism. CDR3 amino acids: CAIMEGAGYTF. As DNA, the CDR3 is TGTGCCATCATGGAGGGGGCGGGCTACACCTTC.